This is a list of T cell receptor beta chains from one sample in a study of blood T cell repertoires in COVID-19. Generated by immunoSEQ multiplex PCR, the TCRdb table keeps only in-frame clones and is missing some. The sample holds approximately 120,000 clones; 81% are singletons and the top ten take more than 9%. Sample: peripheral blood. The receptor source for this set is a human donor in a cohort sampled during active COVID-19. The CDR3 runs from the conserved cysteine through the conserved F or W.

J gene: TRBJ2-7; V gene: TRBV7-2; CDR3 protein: CASSLTGLALEQYF
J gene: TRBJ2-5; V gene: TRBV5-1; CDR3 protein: CASSLNAAGDRETQYF
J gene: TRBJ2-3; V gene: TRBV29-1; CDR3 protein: CSLTGGADTQYF
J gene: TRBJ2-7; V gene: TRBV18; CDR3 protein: CASSPRWASGRDEQYF
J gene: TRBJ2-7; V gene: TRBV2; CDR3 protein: CASSDTGLANSYEQYF
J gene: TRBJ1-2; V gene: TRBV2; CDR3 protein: CARSDRANYGYTF
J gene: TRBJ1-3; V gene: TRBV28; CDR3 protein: CASNPWTGPGNTIYF
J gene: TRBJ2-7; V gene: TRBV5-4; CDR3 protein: CASSLAGLAGLSYEQYF
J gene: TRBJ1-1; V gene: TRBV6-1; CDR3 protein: CASSEMGGVNTEAFF
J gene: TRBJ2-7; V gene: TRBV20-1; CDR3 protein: CSASLGLAGGGGYEQYF
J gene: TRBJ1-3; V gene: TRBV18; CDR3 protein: CASSPGTGENTIYF
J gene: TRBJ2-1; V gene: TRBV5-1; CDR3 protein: CASSSGGAGNEQFF
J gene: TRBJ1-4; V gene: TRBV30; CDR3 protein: CAWSASTGLEKLFF
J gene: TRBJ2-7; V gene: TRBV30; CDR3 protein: CAWSWATTYEQYF
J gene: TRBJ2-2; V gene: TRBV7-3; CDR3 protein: CASSFDRTGGELFF
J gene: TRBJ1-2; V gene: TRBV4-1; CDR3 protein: CASSHLGQGEGYTF
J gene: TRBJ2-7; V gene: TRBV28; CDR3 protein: CASSLQGYEQYF
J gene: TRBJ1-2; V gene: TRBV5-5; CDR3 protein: CASSFDISNYGYTF
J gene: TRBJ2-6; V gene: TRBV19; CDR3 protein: CASMAGIDSGANVLTF
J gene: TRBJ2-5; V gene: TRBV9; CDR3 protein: CASSVMGLAGEQETQYF
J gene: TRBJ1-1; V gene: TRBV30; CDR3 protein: CAWSVPPGGYTEAFF
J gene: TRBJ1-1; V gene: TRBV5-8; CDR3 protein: CASSRGLRTEAFF
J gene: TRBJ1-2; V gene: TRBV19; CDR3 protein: CASRDVDIYGYTF
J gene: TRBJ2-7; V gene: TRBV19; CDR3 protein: CASSMGQGVSYEQYF